This T cell receptor beta chain emerged from a study of blood T cells in healthy people across ages. From germline, CDR1 is LGHDT and CDR2 YNNKEL (reference sequence). This CDR3 comprises 12 residues. V lost 10 bases to trimming and J lost 9 bases, with 16 bases between them. Through a sample-barcoded 5' primer and a J-beta primer mix, a second PCR was run for roughly 7 to 12 cycles. The yield of each sample was at least 2.5 million CDR3-containing paired-end reads. TCRdb re-derived calls from the 5' RACE reads in MiXCR, one entry per CDR3 protein. The data contain approximately 690,000 distinct CDR3 sequences, 40% to 45% of them singletons. Study-level findings and limits: Expanded clonotype changes were possibly confounded by unknown donor CMV status. Significant beta diversity loss was already apparent by age approximately 38, declining roughly linearly.

This clonotype was observed a few times. Its antigen is not known. Extractions gave at least 6 micrograms of total RNA per sample. This rearrangement joins TRBV3-1 to TRBJ2-1, with no clear D. The sample consisted of blood. The TCR sequence derives from a man older than 75 in good health. Here the CDR3 DNA reads TGTGCCACCTCCCAACTCACAACTGAGCAGTTCTTC. Protein sequence: CATSQLTTEQFF.